These 17 T cell receptor beta chains were all obtained from the same sample, sequenced in a study of regulatory T cells in long-lasting Graves disease. Sequencing libraries for TCR beta were prepared with iRepertoire HTBI primers and Arm-PCR of CDR3 regions. Using its own MiXCR run on the multiplex PCR reads, TCRdb lists one record per CDR3 protein. The repertoire holds 680,000 or so distinct CDR3 sequences, with roughly 15% as singletons. Time point noted: newly diagnosed GD, antithyroid drugs for less than 3 months. Construction of the TCR library relied on RNA isolated from PBMCs. The same specimen was also included in a second study, on T cells in Graves' hyperthyroidism and ophthalmopathy.

Sample: peripheral blood mononuclear cells (PBMCs), taken at new diagnosis, from a patient treated with antithyroid drugs. Receptor source: a woman in her thirties with Graves disease.

The chain uses TRBV27 and TRBJ2-3; D might be TRBD1 (5 bases). The CDR3 runs 15 residues. Trimming took off 2 bases at V and 4 bases at J, with 13 bases between the two ends. CDR1 is MNHEY and CDR2 is SMNVEV in the germline V gene (reference sequence). This CDR3 reads CASSLQGIKSDTQYF. In DNA form, the CDR3 reads TGTGCCAGCAGTTTACAGGGAATTAAGTCAGATACGCAGTATTTT.

This clonotype was counted between two and nine times. The genes are TRBV4-1 and TRBJ1-1; D gene uncertain. The V and J ends lost 1 base and 3 bases respectively, with 9 bases between them. The CDR3 is 14 residues long. The germline CDR1 and CDR2 sequences are MGHRA and YSYEKL. The CDR3 spells CASSQVRLDTEAFF. CDR3 in DNA: TGCGCCAGCAGCCAAGTTAGGTTGGACACTGAAGCTTTCTTT.

The table lists this clonotype with a few counts. With a much larger clone just one base away, this may be a read error. J is TRBJ1-1 and V is TRBV6-1, with 11 bases fitting TRBD1. The CDR3 loop spans 15 amino acids. The V gene's germline CDR1 is MNHNS and CDR2 SASEGT. Written as DNA, the CDR3 is TGTGCCAGCAGAACCCTCGGACAGGGGGCCACTGAAACTTTCTTT. Amino acid sequence: CASRTLGQGATETFF.

The sample holds a few counts of this clonotype. The J gene is TRBJ2-7, the V gene TRBV7-8; D is uncertain. The germline V and J ends were trimmed by 1 base and 3 bases, with 13 bases remaining between them. The CDR3 extends over 15 amino acids. CDR1 is SGHVS, CDR2 FQNEAQ, per germline. The CDR3 is CASSLDPTAYYEQYF. CDR3 nucleotide sequence: TGTGCCAGCAGCTTAGACCCAACAGCCTACTACGAGCAGTACTTC.

The chain couples TRBV27 to TRBJ2-3, with D uncertain. This CDR3 region has 15 residues. Deletions cut 5 bases from V and 2 bases from J, with 14 bases between. The germline V gene encodes CDR1 MNHEY and CDR2 SMNVEV (reference sequence). The CDR3: CASSHTGWATDTQYF. The CDR3 DNA reads as TGTGCCAGCAGTCATACCGGCTGGGCCACAGATACGCAGTATTTT.

This chain joins TRBV6-1 and TRBJ2-1; TRBD2 matches 8 bases. The V gene's germline CDR1 is MNHNS and CDR2 SASEGT. The J segment lost 7 bases and the V segment lost 8 bases, leaving 4 bases of the junction unmatched. CDR3 size: 12 residues. CDR3 in DNA: TGTGCCAGCGGACTAGCAGAAAATGAGCAGTTCTTC. Protein sequence: CASGLAENEQFF.

This clonotype was observed many times. This sequence joins TRBV6-1 and TRBJ1-5; D ambiguous. CDR3 length equals 12 residues. Germline V gene sequence: CDR1 MNHNS, CDR2 SASEGT. The ends were cut back, 6 bases at V and 4 bases at J, with 7 bases in the middle. Written as DNA, the CDR3 is TGTGCCAGCAGGGAGGGAAATCAGCCCCAGCATTTT. This gives the protein CASREGNQPQHF.

The rearrangement joins TRBV3-1 to TRBJ2-7; perhaps TRBD2 as D (6 bases). CDR3 size: 15 residues. V was pared by 0 bases and J by 2 bases, with 11 bases between. CDR1 and CDR2 from the germline V gene are LGHDT and YNNKEL (reference sequence). CDR3 protein: CASSQDSGPTYEQYF. CDR3 bases: TGTGCCAGCAGCCAAGATAGCGGCCCGACCTACGAGCAGTACTTC.

The CDR3 spells CASSVAAGRGGEQFF. CDR3 DNA sequence: TGTGCCAGCAGCGTAGCTGCCGGGAGGGGAGGTGAGCAGTTCTTC. V and J are TRBV9 and TRBJ2-1; 8 nucleotides line up with TRBD2. The V segment lost 0 bases and the J segment 9 bases; nucleotides outside the gene matches: 8. CDR1 and CDR2 (germline): SGDLS, YYNGEE. This CDR3 is built from 15 residues.

This clonotype was picked up many times. This chain uses TRBV11-1 with TRBJ2-1; D is possibly TRBD2 (5 bases). This CDR3 spans 16 amino acids. V gave up 2 bases and J gave up 1 base, with 12 bases separating them. Germline loops: CDR1 SGHAT, CDR2 FQDESV (reference sequence). In DNA form, the CDR3 reads TGTGCCAGCAGCTTAACGGAGCCGGGGTCCTACAATGAGCAGTTCTTC. Its protein is CASSLTEPGSYNEQFF.

The sample holds many counts of this clonotype. The genes are TRBV10-3 and TRBJ1-5; D might be TRBD1 (5 bases). V lost 5 bases and J lost 4, with 15 bases in between. The CDR3 runs to 15 residues. The germline V gene encodes CDR1 ENHRY and CDR2 SYGVKD. CDR3 DNA sequence: TGTGCCATCAGTCAGGGATATCTAGGGAATCAGCCCCAGCATTTT. Translation gives CAISQGYLGNQPQHF.

This clonotype was seen ten or more times. The chain employs TRBV6-1 and TRBJ2-7; D gene unclear. Looked up from germline, CDR1 is MNHNS and CDR2 is SASEGT. The CDR3 is 13 residues long. The V and J ends lost 7 bases and 3 bases respectively, with 13 bases between them. CDR3 region: CASKNPSSYEQYF. Here the CDR3 DNA reads TGTGCCAGCAAAAATCCCTCTAGCTACGAGCAGTACTTC.

The chain employs TRBV12-3 or TRBV12-4 and TRBJ1-1; D is ambiguous. This CDR3 is built from 12 residues. With 7 bases removed from V and 4 bases from J, the gap between germline ends came to 10 bases. This CDR3 is CASIGSGTEAFF. The CDR3 nucleotides are TGTGCCAGCATAGGCAGCGGCACTGAAGCTTTCTTT.

The rearrangement uses TRBV27 and TRBJ1-4; maybe TRBD1 (6 bases). V lost 4 bases to trimming and J lost 7 bases, with 16 bases between them. CDR1 is MNHEY and CDR2 is SMNVEV in the germline V gene (reference sequence). This CDR3 contains 15 residues. CDR3 sequence (DNA): TGTGCCAGCAGTTCTCCCGCACAGGGTCTTGAAAAACTGTTTTTT. As protein: CASSSPAQGLEKLFF. Based on the CDR3 plus reference TRBV27 and TRBJ1-4, the full variable domain is EAQVTQNPRYLITVTGKKLTVTCSQNMNHEYMSWYRQDPGLGLRQIYYSMNVEVTDKGDVPEGYKVSRKEKRNFPLILESPSPNQTSLYFCASSSPAQGLEKLFFGSGTQLSVL.

The chain has TRBV30 and TRBJ1-5, with 9 bases identical to TRBD1. There are 14 residues in the CDR3. Looked up from germline, CDR1 is GTSNPN and CDR2 is SVGIG (reference sequence). The ends lost 4 bases at V and 6 bases at J; junction bases unmatched: 7. CDR3 amino acids: CAWNPGQGRQPQHF. The DNA of the CDR3 is TGTGCCTGGAATCCGGGACAGGGCCGTCAGCCCCAGCATTTT. Filled out from reference TRBV30 and TRBJ1-5, the complete variable domain reads SQTIHQWPATLVQPVGSPLSLECTVEGTSNPNLYWYRQAAGRGLQLLFYSVGIGQISSEVPQNLSASRPQDRQFILSSKKLLLSDSGFYLCAWNPGQGRQPQHFGDGTRLSIL.

The chain carries TRBV19 and TRBJ1-1, with D hard to call. V dropped 3 bases and J dropped 5 bases, with 13 bases sitting between them. Germline loops: CDR1 LNHDA, CDR2 SQIVND (reference sequence). The CDR3 covers 14 residues. CDR3 in DNA: TGTGCCAGTAGTATGCGTGAGGCTTCGACTGAAGCTTTCTTT. Protein sequence: CASSMREASTEAFF.

The chain recombines TRBV18 with TRBJ2-4; D is possibly TRBD2 (5 bases). CDR1 and CDR2 from the germline V gene are KGHSH and LQKENI. The CDR3 loop spans 17 amino acids. Trimming removed 4 bases at V and 1 base at J, with 17 bases between. The CDR3 region is CASSLPGEGSAKNIQYF. CDR3 nucleotides: TGTGCCAGCTCACTCCCGGGCGAGGGTTCGGCCAAAAACATTCAGTACTTC. The complete variable domain, with remaining parts taken from reference TRBV18 and TRBJ2-4, reads NAGVMQNPRHLVRRRGQEARLRCSPMKGHSHVYWYRQLPEEGLKFMVYLQKENIIDESGMPKERFSAEFPKEGPSILRIQQVVRGDSAAYFCASSLPGEGSAKNIQYFGAGTRLSVL.